The clone carrying this T cell receptor beta chain was observed at least ten times. This entry is derived from a study of T-cell reconstitution after alpha-beta-depleted transplantation in children. During its preparation, the TCRbeta library received unique molecular identifiers. Each CDR3 protein is one row after TCRdb ran MiXCR on the PCR reads. The sample has 190,000 or so distinct CDR3 sequences; roughly 14% are singletons. The specimen comprised PBMCs from the stem cell graft donor, sampled from the stem cell graft. The TCR was taken from a human donor who donated a stem cell graft to a child with acute lymphoblastic leukemia.

The CDR3: CASSLLTGREQYF. For the CDR3, the DNA is TGTGCCAGCAGTTTACTAACAGGGCGTGAGCAGTACTTC. The chain is built from TRBV27 and TRBJ2-7, with D possibly TRBD1 on 6 matching bases. Trimming pared 2 bases from V and 7 bases from J, leaving 12 bases between. This CDR3 region has 13 residues. Germline CDR1 reads MNHEY; CDR2 reads SMNVEV (reference sequence).